These 7 T cell receptor beta chains came from one sample sequenced in a study of pediatric ulcerative colitis. The rectum was sampled with one to two pinch biopsies at colonoscopy. The table came from immunoSEQ multiplex PCR; TCRdb's copy has only in-frame clones and leaves some out. This sample has tens of thousands of clones; over 60% occur once, and the top ten carry around 15%. Sample: gut tissue. The origin of the receptors is a boy aged 5-17 years with severe ulcerative colitis.

The V gene is TRBV18, the J gene TRBJ2-7; D is perhaps TRBD2 (5 bases). The V and J ends lost 5 bases and 5 bases respectively, with 16 bases between them. CDR3 length: 14 amino acids. CDR1 and CDR2 (germline): KGHSH, LQKENI. DNA for the CDR3: TGTGCCAGCTCAAAGCTAGCCGGTTGGGACGAGCAGTACTTC. Encoded protein: CASSKLAGWDEQYF.

This clone is classed as medium-sized. This chain joins TRBV18 and TRBJ1-1, with D unresolved. This CDR3 comprises 15 residues. V lost 6 bases to trimming and J lost 6 bases, with 20 bases between them. The germline gives CDR1 KGHSH, CDR2 LQKENI. In DNA form, the CDR3 reads TGTGCCAGCTCGATATCGCAGGTGGGAGTCGCTGAAGCTTTCTTT. Its translation is CASSISQVGVAEAFF.

The V and J genes are TRBV4-1 and TRBJ1-6; 7 nucleotides match TRBD1. From germline, CDR1 is MGHRA and CDR2 YSYEKL. V lost 0 bases, J lost 7 bases, and 12 bases stayed unmatched. The CDR3 spans 18 residues. The DNA for the CDR3 is TGCGCCAGCAGCCAAGAAAATCAACAGGGGTCGCCAAATTCACCCCTCCACTTT. It yields the protein CASSQENQQGSPNSPLHF.

The chain is built from TRBV7-6 and TRBJ2-5; D perhaps matches TRBD1 (6 bases). The CDR3 runs to 14 residues. Between the trimmed V and J ends, which lost 5 bases and 5 bases, there was a span of 15 bases. Germline-derived CDR1 and CDR2 are SGHVS and FNYEAQ. The CDR3 DNA is TGTGCCAGCAGCCTCGGTGGGGGCCAGGAGACCCAGTACTTC. It translates to CASSLGGGQETQYF.

The J gene is TRBJ2-7, the V gene TRBV5-1; the match to TRBD1 covers 8 bases. Germline CDR1 is SGHRS and CDR2 is YFSETQ. The V and J ends lost 3 bases and 0 bases, in that order; junction bases with no gene match: 5. The CDR3 is 15 amino acids. The CDR3 reads CASSWGDRSSYEQYF. The DNA for the CDR3 is TGCGCCAGCAGCTGGGGGGACAGGAGCTCCTACGAGCAGTACTTC. The variable domain in full, with the rest retrieved from reference TRBV5-1 and TRBJ2-7, is KAGVTQTPRYLIKTRGQQVTLSCSPISGHRSVSWYQQTPGQGLQFLFEYFSETQRNKGNFPGRFSGRQFSNSRSEMNVSTLELGDSALYLCASSWGDRSSYEQYFGPGTRLTVT.

This clone has just one count. The rearrangement uses TRBV30 and TRBJ2-3; D possibly corresponds to TRBD2 (5 bases). This CDR3 has 15 amino acids. Between the trimmed V and J ends, which lost 2 bases and 4 bases, there was a span of 16 bases. Per germline, CDR1 GTSNPN and CDR2 SVGIG (reference sequence). The CDR3 protein is CAWSRDYEEADTQYF. Here the CDR3 DNA reads TGTGCCTGGAGTCGTGACTACGAAGAGGCAGATACGCAGTATTTT.

The chain couples TRBV4-1 to TRBJ1-6; the D is unclear. V lost 0 bases and J 8 bases, leaving 14 bases between the germline ends. Germline V lookup: CDR1 MGHRA, CDR2 YSYEKL. The CDR3 is 16 amino acids. The DNA for the CDR3 is TGCGCCAGCAGCCAAGAAAAGGACCCGGGTTATTCACCCCTCCACTTT. It translates to CASSQEKDPGYSPLHF.